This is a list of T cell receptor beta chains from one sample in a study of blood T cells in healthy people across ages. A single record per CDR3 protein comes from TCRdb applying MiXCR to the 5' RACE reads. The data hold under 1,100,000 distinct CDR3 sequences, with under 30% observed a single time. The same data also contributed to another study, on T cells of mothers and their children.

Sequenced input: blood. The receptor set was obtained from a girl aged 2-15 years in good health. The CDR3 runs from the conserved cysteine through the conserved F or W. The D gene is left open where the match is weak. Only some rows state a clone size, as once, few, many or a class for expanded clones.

TGCGCCAGCAGCTTCGATGATACCGGGACAGACTATGGCTACACCTTC,CASSFDDTGTDYGYTF,TRBJ1-2,TRBD1,TRBV5-1,.
TGTGCCAGTAGTAACGGGAGACAGGTGAATTCACCCCTCCACTTT,CASSNGRQVNSPLHF,TRBJ1-6,.,TRBV19,few
TGTGCCGCCAGCTTAGCGGGGGGGAACGATGAGCAGTTCTTC,CAASLAGGNDEQFF,TRBJ2-1,TRBD2,TRBV27,.
TGTGCCAGCAGCTTCGAGGGTCAGTCCTACAATGAGCAGTTCTTC,CASSFEGQSYNEQFF,TRBJ2-1,.,TRBV7-2,few
TGTGCCAGCAGTTACTCAAAGCTAGCGGGGTACAATGAGCAGTTCTTC,CASSYSKLAGYNEQFF,TRBJ2-1,TRBD2,TRBV6-2/TRBV6-3,many
TGTGCCAGCAGTGAGGTTGGGGGTGGGGGCGCTTTCTTT,CASSEVGGGGAFF,TRBJ1-1,.,TRBV2,few
TGTGCCAGCAGTGCACGGGGGGTGACTCGGACACCCGAAGAGACCCAGTACTTC,CASSARGVTRTPEETQYF,TRBJ2-5,TRBD2,TRBV2,.
TGTGCCAGCAGCCATCCTCTCACAGATACGCAGTATTTT,CASSHPLTDTQYF,TRBJ2-3,.,TRBV3-1,.
TGTGCCAGCAGAGTCAGGGTCGGAGAGCAGTACTTC,CASRVRVGEQYF,TRBJ2-7,.,TRBV2,.
TGTGCCAGCAGCTTCGGACCGGAGACCCAGTACTTC,CASSFGPETQYF,TRBJ2-5,.,TRBV5-6,.
TGTGCCAGCAAACCCGGACAGGGCAATTACTATGGCTACACCTTC,CASKPGQGNYYGYTF,TRBJ1-2,TRBD1,TRBV28,.
TGCAGTGCTAGGGAACTTGGGGAACTAAAACTGTTTTTT,CSARELGELKLFF,TRBJ1-4,.,TRBV20-1,few